The 24 T cell receptor beta chains in this list originate from one sample, sequenced in a study of T cells in Graves' hyperthyroidism and ophthalmopathy. The CDR3 regions of TCR beta were amplified from RNA transcripts. Carried out on the TCR CDR3, a first-round RT-PCR used the HTBI primer set. MiXCR, applied by TCRdb to the multiplex PCR reads, yields one record per CDR3 protein. The table has around 800,000 distinct CDR3 sequences, 35% to 40% seen once. The sample was blood. These receptors all come from a young man with Graves' hyperthyroidism.

The chain links TRBV27 to TRBJ1-1; possible D gene TRBD1, 5 bases. Germline V gives CDR1 MNHEY, CDR2 SMNVEV (reference sequence). CDR3 size: 13 residues. V was shortened by 4 bases and J by 1 base, with 7 bases between the two germline ends. CDR3 DNA: TGTGCCAGCAGTTACAGGTCGAACACTGAAGCTTTCTTT. It yields the protein CASSYRSNTEAFF.

This clonotype was counted a few times. At one end, the junction sequence differs from germline, possibly due to a read error. The chain is built from TRBV2 and TRBJ1-5, with D hard to call. This CDR3 contains 15 residues. Germline loops: CDR1 SNHLY, CDR2 FYNNEI. The CDR3 protein is CASSPEDPADQPQHF. In nucleotides, the CDR3 is TGCGCCAGCAGCCCCGAGGACCCGGCCGATCAGCCCCAGCATTTT. Looking up the rest from reference TRBV2 and TRBJ1-5 gives the full variable domain: EPEVTQTPSHQVTQMGQEVILRCVPISNHLYFYWYRQILGQKVEFLVSFYNNEISEKSEIFDDQFSVERPDGSNFTLKIRSTKLEDSAMYFCASSPEDPADQPQHFGDGTRLSIL.

V and J are TRBV29-1 and TRBJ2-2, with a possible D match to TRBD2 (6 bases). Germline CDR1 is SQVTM and CDR2 is ANQGSEA. The CDR3 covers 14 residues. Trimming left V 2 bases short and J 8 bases short, with 15 bases between. CDR3 region: CSVESDYPRGELFF. The CDR3 DNA reads as TGCAGCGTTGAATCGGACTACCCCAGAGGGGAGCTGTTTTTT.

In this sample, this clonotype turned up many times. The J gene is TRBJ1-1, the V gene TRBV12-3 or TRBV12-4; D is uncertain. The CDR3 consists of 13 residues. The V and J ends lost 5 bases and 11 bases respectively, with 18 bases between them. The CDR3 here is CASSNLDRPGAFF. The CDR3 DNA sequence: TGTGCCAGCAGTAACCTAGACCGTCCTGGGGCTTTCTTT.

This clonotype was seen a few times. The chain is built from TRBV7-9 and TRBJ1-2, with 7 bases that match TRBD1. CDR1 is SEHNR and CDR2 is FQNEAQ in the germline V gene (reference sequence). The junction had 15 bases not matched to a gene; V was cut back by 5 bases and J by 9 bases. This CDR3 spans 15 amino acids. The CDR3 here is CASSQEYPRGTRYTF. In DNA form, the CDR3 reads TGTGCCAGCAGCCAAGAGTACCCCAGGGGGACGCGCTACACCTTC.

On this clonotype itself: The conserved closing phenylalanine or tryptophan is absent in this CDR3, likely reflecting a read error. Written as DNA, the CDR3 is TGTGCCAGCAGCGTAGGTGGTTTTACTGAAGCTTTCTTA. Protein sequence: CASSVGGFTEAFL. This chain joins TRBV9 and TRBJ1-1; no reliable D call. V was clipped by 0 bases and J by 5 bases, with 8 bases between them. CDR1 and CDR2 (germline): SGDLS, YYNGEE. This CDR3 region has 13 residues.

As to this clonotype: A much more abundant neighbour one base away suggests this may be a read error. The rearrangement links TRBV10-3 to TRBJ1-3; 9 positions agree with TRBD1. This CDR3 contains 17 residues. V gave up 1 base and J gave up 0 bases; unmatched junction bases: 4. The V gene's germline CDR1 is ENHRY and CDR2 SYGVKD. The CDR3 DNA sequence: TGTGCCATCAGTGAGTTCGGACAGGGGAACTCTGGAAACACCATATATTTT. The encoded protein is CAISEFGQGNSGNTIYF.

This clonotype was seen once. Sequence at one end of the junction differs from germline and may be a read error. The chain is built from TRBV5-1 and TRBJ2-7; 8 positions agree with TRBD2. Germline-derived CDR1 and CDR2 are SGHRS and YFSETQ. This CDR3 is 15 amino acids long. The CDR3, as DNA: TGCGCCAGCAGCTTGTCGCGGGAGGACTCCTGCGAGCAGTACTTC. Translated: CASSLSREDSCEQYF.

This clonotype has a handful of counts. The CDR3 here is CASSSGQTQYF. The CDR3 nucleotides read TGTGCCAGCAGCAGCGGACAGACCCAGTACTTC. The J gene is TRBJ2-5, the V gene TRBV7-8, with D possibly being TRBD2 (5 bases). Trimming shortened V by 5 bases and J by 6 bases, and 7 bases separated the two germline ends. Germline values: CDR1 SGHVS, CDR2 FQNEAQ. The CDR3 spans 11 residues. Looking up the rest from reference TRBV7-8 and TRBJ2-5 gives the full variable domain: GAGVSQSPRYKVAKRGQDVALRCDPISGHVSLFWYQQALGQGPEFLTYFQNEAQLDKSGLPSDRFFAERPEGSVSTLKIQRTQQEDSAVYLCASSSGQTQYFGPGTRLLVL.

Concerning this clonotype: A much larger clone sits a single nucleotide away, making a read error possible. The chain has TRBV10-3 and TRBJ1-2; TRBD1 aligns across 9 bases. Germline V gene data show CDR1 as ENHRY and CDR2 as SYGVKD. Trimming at V came to 5 bases and at J to 2 bases, leaving 0 bases not matched to a gene. The CDR3 runs to 13 residues. The CDR3 nucleotides read TGTGCCATCAGTACAGGGGGCAACTATGGCTACACCTTC. This gives the protein CAISTGGNYGYTF.

With respect to this clonotype: At one end, the junction sequence differs from germline, possibly due to a read error. V usage is TRBV5-1 and J usage is TRBJ2-7; TRBD1 aligns across 9 bases. The CDR3 has 15 amino acids. Germline V gene lookup returns CDR1 SGHRS and CDR2 YFSETQ. The CDR3 here is CASSSLDRGEYEQYF. DNA of the CDR3: TGTGCCAGCAGCTCGTTGGACAGGGGAGAATACGAGCAGTACTTC.

This clonotype was seen a single time. The chain recombines TRBV19 with TRBJ2-7, with D unresolved. V was shortened by 5 bases and J by 4 bases, with 12 bases between the two germline ends. Germline V gene lookup returns CDR1 LNHDA and CDR2 SQIVND (reference sequence). The CDR3 consists of 13 residues. The chain's CDR3 is CASSASSVYEQYF. The CDR3 nucleotides read TGTGCCAGTAGTGCTAGTAGTGTTTACGAGCAGTACTTC.

The V call is TRBV5-6, the J call TRBJ2-5, with TRBD2 identical over 12 bases. The CDR3 consists of 15 residues. The germline V gene has CDR1 SGHDT and CDR2 YYEEEE. Trimming removed 1 base from V and 3 bases from J; junction bases left unmatched: 1. CDR3 sequence: CASSLTSGGKETQYF. The CDR3 DNA is TGTGCCAGCAGCTTGACTAGCGGGGGGAAAGAGACCCAGTACTTC. Filled out from reference TRBV5-6 and TRBJ2-5, the complete variable domain reads DAGVTQSPTHLIKTRGQQVTLRCSPKSGHDTVSWYQQALGQGPQFIFQYYEEEERQRGNFPDRFSGHQFPNYSSELNVNALLLGDSALYLCASSLTSGGKETQYFGPGTRLLVL.

This clonotype was recorded at least ten times. CDR3 sequence: CSAPTGYTEAFF. The CDR3 coding sequence is TGCAGTGCCCCGACAGGGTACACTGAAGCTTTCTTT. The chain links TRBV20-1 to TRBJ1-1, with 7 bases lining up with TRBD1. The CDR3 loop spans 12 amino acids. Germline loops: CDR1 DFQATT, CDR2 SNEGSKA (reference sequence). The ends lost 6 bases at V and 3 bases at J; junction bases unmatched: 4.

This clonotype was seen at least ten times. This rearrangement joins TRBV20-1 to TRBJ2-7; the D gene is possibly TRBD2 (6 bases). Trimming cost V 4 bases and J 3 bases, with 16 bases left between them. The CDR3 contains 14 residues. Germline-derived CDR1 and CDR2 are DFQATT and SNEGSKA (reference sequence). DNA for the CDR3: TGCAGTGCTACCCCTTCGGGACTGAACTACGAGCAGTACTTC. Amino acids: CSATPSGLNYEQYF.

The chain employs TRBV9 and TRBJ2-5; 8 bases align to TRBD2. J was trimmed by 5 bases and V by 3 bases; bases with no gene match: 6. CDR1 and CDR2 (germline): SGDLS, YYNGEE. The CDR3 consists of 14 residues. Here the CDR3 reads CASSGSGGRETQYF. CDR3 DNA: TGTGCCAGCAGCGGGAGCGGGGGCCGGGAGACCCAGTACTTC.

This clonotype was counted once. V usage is TRBV6-5 and J usage is TRBJ1-2; D ambiguous. Trimming removed 2 bases at V and 5 bases at J, with 12 bases between. The CDR3 totals 14 residues. Per the germline V gene, CDR1 is MNHEY and CDR2 is SVGAGI. Written as DNA, the CDR3 is TGTGCCAGCAGTTACGGCGAAAGACTTTATGGCTACACCTTC. This sequence encodes CASSYGERLYGYTF.

This clonotype appeared many times. The rearrangement links TRBV10-2 to TRBJ2-7; unclear D gene. The germline gives CDR1 WSHSY, CDR2 SAAADI. The CDR3 covers 9 residues. V lost 6 bases and J lost 7, with 4 bases in between. As DNA, the CDR3 is TGCGCCAGCAGGGGAGAGCAGTACTTC. Protein product: CASRGEQYF.

This clonotype was found a few times. The chain joins TRBV5-1 to TRBJ2-5; weak D call: TRBD2 (6 bases). The CDR3 has 15 residues. V dropped 4 bases and J dropped 0 bases, with 13 bases sitting between them. Germline V lookup: CDR1 SGHRS, CDR2 YFSETQ. CDR3 bases: TGCGCCAGCAGCGACCTCCGGGACTACCAAGAGACCCAGTACTTC. It encodes CASSDLRDYQETQYF. The variable domain in full, with the rest retrieved from reference TRBV5-1 and TRBJ2-5, is KAGVTQTPRYLIKTRGQQVTLSCSPISGHRSVSWYQQTPGQGLQFLFEYFSETQRNKGNFPGRFSGRQFSNSRSEMNVSTLELGDSALYLCASSDLRDYQETQYFGPGTRLLVL.

CDR3 in amino acids: CASSPEGQLSYEQYF. The CDR3 bases are TGTGCCAGCAGCCCAGAGGGACAGCTTTCCTACGAGCAGTACTTC. The chain couples TRBV7-3 to TRBJ2-7; TRBD1 aligns across 7 bases. The length of the CDR3 is 15 residues. Trimming took 5 bases from V and 1 from J; bases not matched to a gene: 8. Per the germline V gene, CDR1 is SGHTA and CDR2 is FQGTGA.

This chain's CDR3 is CASSLAGNEAFF. The CDR3 nucleotides read TGTGCCAGCAGTTTAGCCGGGAATGAAGCTTTCTTT. The chain carries TRBV12-3 or TRBV12-4 and TRBJ1-1; no definite D call. The CDR3 is 12 residues long. Trimming shortened V by 0 bases and J by 7 bases, and 6 bases separated the two germline ends.

This clonotype is a singleton in its sample. This chain uses TRBV6-1 with TRBJ1-2; D is possibly TRBD1 (6 bases). Trimming took off 5 bases at V and 4 bases at J, with 20 bases between the two ends. Germline CDR1 and CDR2: MNHNS and SASEGT. This CDR3 is 16 amino acids long. CDR3 in DNA: TGTGCCAGCAGTCCCTGGGGGGGGGCGGCCTCCTATGGCTACACCTTC. This encodes CASSPWGGAASYGYTF.

In this sample, this clonotype turned up many times. This chain uses TRBV7-9 with TRBJ1-1; tentative D call: TRBD1 (6 bases). V was cut by 0 bases and J by 0 bases, with 11 bases left in between. The germline V gene encodes CDR1 SEHNR and CDR2 FQNEAQ (reference sequence). The CDR3 has 16 residues. CDR3 DNA sequence: TGTGCCAGCAGCTTAGCCTCGACAGGTATGAACACTGAAGCTTTCTTT. As protein: CASSLASTGMNTEAFF. Full variable domain (missing parts from reference TRBV7-9 and TRBJ1-1): DTGVSQNPRHKITKRGQNVTFRCDPISEHNRLYWYRQTLGQGPEFLTYFQNEAQLEKSRLLSDRFSAERPKGSFSTLEIQRTEQGDSAMYLCASSLASTGMNTEAFFGQGTRLTVV.

This clonotype was recorded many times. The chain links TRBV19 to TRBJ1-4, with D perhaps matching TRBD1 (5 bases). Trimming left V 11 bases short and J 14 bases short, with 15 bases between. The CDR3 spans 10 residues. Germline V gene data show CDR1 as LNHDA and CDR2 as SQIVND (reference sequence). Written as DNA, the CDR3 is TGTGCCGCGGGGACGGCCCTCCTGTTTTTT. It translates to CAAGTALLFF.